Presented here are 23 T cell receptor beta chains from one specimen sequenced in a study of cytomegalovirus exposure and HLA in healthy donors. PCR involved 60 Vbeta and 13 Jbeta primers. Profiled with immunoSEQ multiplex PCR; TCRdb holds only in-frame clones, not every one. Seen here are 75,000 to 95,000 clones, just under 90% observed once, and the top ten hold about 2.5%. Input material: PBMCs. The receptors were sampled from a man between 18 and 35 years old in good health and CMV-seronegative.

The chain couples TRBV10-3 to TRBJ1-1; D unresolved. V was cut by 6 bases and J by 1 base, with 9 bases left in between. The CDR3 has 13 amino acids. Germline V gene data show CDR1 as ENHRY and CDR2 as SYGVKD. The CDR3 nucleotides are TGTGCCATCAGCGACACATCGAACACTGAAGCTTTCTTT. It translates to CAISDTSNTEAFF.

This clone was counted once. The J gene is TRBJ2-1, the V gene TRBV7-2, with 9 bases matching TRBD2. Germline V CDR1 and CDR2: SGHTA, FQGNSA. The length of the CDR3 is 15 residues. The trim removed 3 bases at V and 4 bases at J, leaving 4 bases unmatched. The CDR3 sequence is CASSLSLAGYNEQFF. The CDR3 DNA reads as TGTGCCAGCAGCTTGAGCCTAGCGGGATACAATGAGCAGTTCTTC. Drawing the rest from reference TRBV7-2 and TRBJ2-1, the complete variable domain is GAGVSQSPSNKVTEKGKDVELRCDPISGHTALYWYRQSLGQGLEFLIYFQGNSAPDKSGLPSDRFSAERTGGSVSTLTIQRTQQEDSAVYLCASSLSLAGYNEQFFGPGTRLTVL.

In its sample, this clone was seen once. The chain employs TRBV7-2 and TRBJ1-3, with a possible D match to TRBD1 (6 bases). V was shortened by 6 bases and J by 2 bases, with 20 bases between the two germline ends. There are 17 residues in the CDR3. The germline V gene encodes CDR1 SGHTA and CDR2 FQGNSA. CDR3 protein: CASRSGGPRGPGNTIYF. CDR3 coding DNA: TGTGCCAGCAGGTCGGGGGGCCCGAGGGGCCCTGGAAACACCATATATTTT. Variable domain in full (rest from reference TRBV7-2 and TRBJ1-3): GAGVSQSPSNKVTEKGKDVELRCDPISGHTALYWYRQSLGQGLEFLIYFQGNSAPDKSGLPSDRFSAERTGGSVSTLTIQRTQQEDSAVYLCASRSGGPRGPGNTIYFGEGSWLTVV.

As for this clone: The same CDR3 arises from other DNA sequences in this sample as well. The V and J genes are TRBV2 and TRBJ2-3; D not resolved. CDR1 is SNHLY, CDR2 FYNNEI, per germline. The CDR3 loop spans 13 amino acids. V was shortened by 1 base and J by 5 bases, with 7 bases between the two germline ends. The CDR3 sequence is CASSEGGGDTQYF. The CDR3 DNA sequence: TGTGCCAGCAGTGAAGGAGGTGGAGATACGCAGTATTTT.

V usage is TRBV9 and J usage is TRBJ2-5, with 11 bases that match TRBD2. V trimming: 0 bases; J trimming: 5 bases; junction bases outside the gene matches: 12. From germline, CDR1 is SGDLS and CDR2 YYNGEE. CDR3 length equals 18 residues. CDR3 protein: CASSVGPSGRPLAETQYF. The DNA for the CDR3 is TGTGCCAGCAGCGTAGGCCCTAGCGGGAGGCCCCTGGCGGAGACCCAGTACTTC.

The chain carries TRBV28 and TRBJ1-4, with D unclear. This CDR3 comprises 13 residues. Germline CDR1 MDHEN, CDR2 SYDVKM. V dropped 3 bases and J dropped 0 bases, with 2 bases sitting between them. Written as DNA, the CDR3 is TGTGCCAGCAGTTTCTCAACTAATGAAAAACTGTTTTTT. As protein: CASSFSTNEKLFF. The variable domain in full, completed from reference TRBV28 and TRBJ1-4, reads DVKVTQSSRYLVKRTGEKVFLECVQDMDHENMFWYRQDPGLGLRLIYFSYDVKMKEKGDIPEGYSVSREKKERFSLILESASTNQTSMYLCASSFSTNEKLFFGSGTQLSVL.

V gene TRBV30 combines with J gene TRBJ2-1; 8 nucleotides agree with TRBD2. Germline CDR1 and CDR2: GTSNPN and SVGIG (reference sequence). The J segment lost 5 bases and the V segment lost 5 bases, leaving 14 bases of the junction unmatched. The CDR3 has 16 residues. CDR3 loop: CAWLGGASGRDNEQFF. Here the CDR3 DNA reads TGTGCCTGGCTTGGGGGGGCTAGCGGGCGGGACAATGAGCAGTTCTTC. Drawing the rest from reference TRBV30 and TRBJ2-1, the complete variable domain is SQTIHQWPATLVQPVGSPLSLECTVEGTSNPNLYWYRQAAGRGLQLLFYSVGIGQISSEVPQNLSASRPQDRQFILSSKKLLLSDSGFYLCAWLGGASGRDNEQFFGPGTRLTVL.

This clone appeared once. V gene TRBV5-6 combines with J gene TRBJ2-7; 7 bases align to TRBD2. Germline values: CDR1 SGHDT, CDR2 YYEEEE. Trimming removed 4 bases from V and 6 bases from J; junction bases left unmatched: 7. The CDR3 runs 13 residues. The CDR3 DNA is TGTGCCAGCAGCGTGGTGGGGAGGGCCGAGCAGTACTTC. Residues: CASSVVGRAEQYF.

The gene calls are TRBV5-8 and TRBJ2-2, with D unclear. V was trimmed by 1 base and J by 3 bases, leaving 7 bases between them. The CDR3 is 14 residues long. CDR1 and CDR2 (germline): SGHTS, YDEGEE. CDR3: CASSLLPDTGELFF. The CDR3 bases are TGTGCCAGCAGCTTGCTACCCGACACCGGGGAGCTGTTTTTT. The variable domain in full, with the rest retrieved from reference TRBV5-8 and TRBJ2-2, is EAGVTQSPTHLIKTRGQQATLRCSPISGHTSVYWYQQALGLGLQFLLWYDEGEERNRGNFPPRFSGRQFPNYSSELNVNALELEDSALYLCASSLLPDTGELFFGEGSRLTVL.

The genes are TRBV28 and TRBJ1-1, with D perhaps TRBD1 (5 bases). CDR1 and CDR2 from the germline V gene are MDHEN and SYDVKM. V shed 6 bases and J shed 1 base, with 18 bases lying between them. The CDR3 is 16 amino acids. The CDR3 DNA is TGTGCCAGCAGACCAGTCGGGGGGTTTTGGAACACTGAAGCTTTCTTT. Its protein is CASRPVGGFWNTEAFF.

The CDR3 is CASSPPGTGVYEQYF. CDR3 nucleotide sequence: TGTGCCAGCAGTCCACCCGGGACAGGAGTCTACGAGCAGTACTTC. V usage is TRBV28 and J usage is TRBJ2-7; TRBD1 matches 8 bases. The length of the CDR3 is 15 residues. J lost 3 bases, V lost 5 bases, and 9 bases had no gene match. Germline CDR1 MDHEN, CDR2 SYDVKM.

This CDR3 is CASSPPVRETEAFF. CDR3 coding DNA: TGTGCCAGCAGCCCGCCGGTTAGGGAGACTGAAGCTTTCTTT. The rearrangement uses TRBV4-2 and TRBJ1-1, with no clear D. This CDR3 comprises 14 residues. Trimming stripped 4 bases from V and 5 bases from J, with 14 bases between. Germline V gives CDR1 LGHNA, CDR2 YNFKEQ.

The V call is TRBV7-2, the J call TRBJ1-5, with a tentative D call TRBD1 (6 bases). Trimming removed 6 bases from V and 6 bases from J, with 12 bases in between. Germline CDR1 is SGHTA and CDR2 is FQGNSA. The CDR3 has 13 amino acids. CDR3 amino acids: CASRPDRTQPQHF. The CDR3 DNA reads TGTGCCAGCAGACCAGACAGGACTCAGCCCCAGCATTTT. Full variable domain (missing parts from reference TRBV7-2 and TRBJ1-5): GAGVSQSPSNKVTEKGKDVELRCDPISGHTALYWYRQSLGQGLEFLIYFQGNSAPDKSGLPSDRFSAERTGGSVSTLTIQRTQQEDSAVYLCASRPDRTQPQHFGDGTRLSIL.

The rearrangement uses TRBV7-2 and TRBJ2-7; 7 bases line up with TRBD1. CDR1 is SGHTA, CDR2 FQGNSA, per germline. This CDR3 is 14 amino acids long. The ends lost 5 bases at V and 4 bases at J; junction bases unmatched: 8. CDR3 region: CASSPQTGWYEQYF. The CDR3 DNA sequence: TGTGCCAGCAGCCCTCAGACAGGGTGGTACGAGCAGTACTTC.

The chain is built from TRBV6-4 and TRBJ2-3, with 7 bases aligning to TRBD2. This CDR3 is 16 amino acids long. J lost 0 bases, V lost 2 bases, and 5 bases had no gene match. Germline-derived CDR1 and CDR2 are MRHNA and SNTAGT. The CDR3 sequence is CASSDGYSGSTDTQYF. DNA for the CDR3: TGTGCCAGCAGTGACGGTTATAGCGGGAGCACAGATACGCAGTATTTT.

The V call is TRBV5-8, the J call TRBJ2-7; 7 nucleotides match TRBD2. The germline CDR1 and CDR2 sequences are SGHTS and YDEGEE. This CDR3 is 15 amino acids long. V lost 0 bases to trimming and J lost 0 bases; unmatched junction nucleotides: 3. DNA for the CDR3: TGTGCCAGCAGCTTGGGCCTAGCGGCCTCCTACGAGCAGTACTTC. Translated: CASSLGLAASYEQYF.

V gene TRBV10-2 combines with J gene TRBJ2-7, with 8 bases matching TRBD2. Per the germline V gene, CDR1 is WSHSY and CDR2 is SAAADI. This CDR3 spans 14 amino acids. J was trimmed by 6 bases and V by 4 bases; bases with no gene match: 8. CDR3: CASSGLAGKGEQYF. The CDR3 nucleotides read TGCGCCAGCAGTGGGTTAGCGGGAAAGGGCGAGCAGTACTTC.

The chain recombines TRBV5-1 with TRBJ2-1, with TRBD1 matching over 9 bases. CDR3 length: 14 amino acids. The germline CDR1 and CDR2 sequences are SGHRS and YFSETQ. V lost 3 bases and J lost 6; bases outside the gene matches: 4. The CDR3, as DNA: TGCGCCAGCAGCTCAGGACAGGGGTTCAATGAGCAGTTCTTC. Amino acid sequence: CASSSGQGFNEQFF.

CDR3 coding DNA: TGTGCCAGCAGCGTACAAGCAGGGGGCTCCTACGAGCAGTACTTC. Its protein is CASSVQAGGSYEQYF. The V gene is TRBV9, the J gene TRBJ2-7; 7 bases are shared with TRBD1. V was clipped by 1 base and J by 0 bases; unmatched bases: 4. The CDR3 totals 15 residues. Germline V CDR1 and CDR2: SGDLS, YYNGEE.

The chain employs TRBV21-1 and TRBJ2-1; TRBD1, the D gene given by the table, was not confirmed from the DNA. TRBV21-1 corresponds to a pseudogene. The length of the CDR3 is 12 residues. CDR3 coding DNA: TGTGCCAGCAGCCGGCGACAGAATGAGCAGTTCTTC. Amino acids: CASSRRQNEQFF.

CDR3 in amino acids: CASSQGGNQPQHF. The CDR3 region has the DNA TGTGCCAGCAGCCAAGGCGGTAATCAGCCCCAGCATTTT. J is TRBJ1-5 and V is TRBV14; D unclear. This CDR3 contains 13 residues. V was trimmed by 1 base and J by 4 bases, leaving 5 bases between them. Looked up from germline, CDR1 is SGHDN and CDR2 is FVKESK.

The chain recombines TRBV27 with TRBJ2-3; unclear D gene. Germline CDR1 MNHEY, CDR2 SMNVEV (reference sequence). This CDR3 is 13 amino acids long. V shed 5 bases and J shed 1 base, with 7 bases lying between them. The CDR3 bases are TGTGCCAGCAGTCGGTCTCGCACAGATACGCAGTATTTT. This encodes CASSRSRTDTQYF.

V and J are TRBV11-2 and TRBJ1-1; TRBD1 might be the D (5 bases). Germline CDR1 reads SGHAT; CDR2 reads FQNNGV. The V gene lost 2 bases and the J gene lost 1 base, with 20 bases spanning the gap. The CDR3 has 18 residues. The CDR3, as DNA: TGTGCCAGCAGCTTAAATTTTCTCGGTTGGAGGGGGAACACTGAAGCTTTCTTT. This encodes CASSLNFLGWRGNTEAFF.